This T cell receptor beta chain was obtained from a study of Tregs in tolerant kidney transplant recipients. Unstimulated regulatory T cells (CD4+CD25+CD127-), CD4+CD25- non-regulatory cells, CD4 and CD8 cells were FACS-sorted from thawed PBMCs. Findings and limits, study-wide: No direct test of biological reproducibility was done here. For some patients, primers changed over time, blocking nucleotide-level comparison. The small number of patients limits these findings pending further validation.

Only in-frame clones appear in the TCRdb table, and some are missing; sequencing was by immunoSEQ multiplex PCR. The sample has approximately 69,000 clones; 85% to 90% are singletons. Worth noting for this clone: Its antigen is undetermined.

The sample in question was CD4+ T cells from blood, obtained before the transplant. This sequence originates from a human donor who received a combined kidney and bone marrow transplant.

Here the CDR3 reads CASSSRTNTDTQYF. In nucleotides, the CDR3 is TGTGCCAGCAGCTCGCGGACTAACACAGATACGCAGTATTTT. The chain uses TRBV11-2 and TRBJ2-3, with D possibly being TRBD2 (6 bases). Per germline, CDR1 SGHAT and CDR2 FQNNGV. The CDR3 contains 14 residues. V gave up 4 bases and J gave up 2 bases, with 10 bases separating them.